The T cell receptor beta chain under discussion was sequenced for a study of cytomegalovirus exposure and HLA in healthy donors. Study background: A previous analysis identified 100 million or so unique TCR beta sequences derived from some 200 million T cells. Findings and limits, study-wide: Later analysis showed most CMV-associated TCR beta chains appearing HLA-restricted.

This PCR relied on a set of 60 Vbeta primers and 13 Jbeta primers. The protocol was immunoSEQ multiplex PCR, while the TCRdb copy is restricted to in-frame clones and leaves out a portion. In the table there are some 160,000 clones, over 65% of which are singletons. From germline, CDR1 is SGHTA and CDR2 FQGTGA. The CDR3 spans 12 residues. Donors consisted of healthy bone marrow donors. Comment on this clone: Its matching antigen is unknown. At one boundary the junction diverges from the germline segment, which might be a read error.

The receptor's source is a man in his fifties or sixties in good health and CMV-seronegative. The V call is TRBV7-3, the J call TRBJ2-3, with TRBD2 matching over 7 bases. Input material: PBMCs. DNA of the CDR3: TGTTCCAGCAGTGGGGGGGCAGATACGCAGTATTTT. Protein sequence: CSSSGGADTQYF.